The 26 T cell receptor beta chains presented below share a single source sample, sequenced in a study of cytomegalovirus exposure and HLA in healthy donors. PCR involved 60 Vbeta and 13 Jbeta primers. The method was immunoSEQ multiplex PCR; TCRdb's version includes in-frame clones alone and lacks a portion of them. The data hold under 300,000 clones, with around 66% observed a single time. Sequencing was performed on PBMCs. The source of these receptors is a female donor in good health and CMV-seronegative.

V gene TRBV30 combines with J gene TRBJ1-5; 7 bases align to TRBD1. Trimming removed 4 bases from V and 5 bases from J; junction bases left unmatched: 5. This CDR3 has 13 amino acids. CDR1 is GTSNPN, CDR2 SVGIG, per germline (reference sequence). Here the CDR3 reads CAWNGQVDQPQHF. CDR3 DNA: TGTGCCTGGAATGGACAGGTTGATCAGCCCCAGCATTTT.

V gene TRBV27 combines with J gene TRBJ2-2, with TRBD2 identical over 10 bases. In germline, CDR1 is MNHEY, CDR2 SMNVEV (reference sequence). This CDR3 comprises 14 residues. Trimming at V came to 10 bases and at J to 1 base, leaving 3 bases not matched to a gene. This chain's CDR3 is CATRTSGNTGELFF. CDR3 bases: TGTGCCACTAGGACTAGCGGGAACACCGGGGAGCTGTTTTTT.

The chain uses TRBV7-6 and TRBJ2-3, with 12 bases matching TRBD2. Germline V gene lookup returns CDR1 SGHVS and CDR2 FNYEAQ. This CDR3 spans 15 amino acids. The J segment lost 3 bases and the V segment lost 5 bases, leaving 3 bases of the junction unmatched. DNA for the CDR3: TGTGCCAGCAGCCGAGGACTAGCGGGGACAGATACGCAGTATTTT. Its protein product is CASSRGLAGTDTQYF. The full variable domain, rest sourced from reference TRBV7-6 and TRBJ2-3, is GAGVSQSPRYKVTKRGQDVALRCDPISGHVSLYWYRQALGQGPEFLTYFNYEAQQDKSGLPNDRFSAERPEGSISTLTIQRTEQRDSAMYRCASSRGLAGTDTQYFGPGTRLTVL.

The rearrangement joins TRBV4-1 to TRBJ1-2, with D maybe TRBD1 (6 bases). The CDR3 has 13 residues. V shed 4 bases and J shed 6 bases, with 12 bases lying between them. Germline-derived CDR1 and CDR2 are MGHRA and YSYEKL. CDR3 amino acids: CASSRPQGHGYTF. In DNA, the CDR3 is TGCGCCAGCAGCCGCCCACAGGGCCATGGCTACACCTTC.

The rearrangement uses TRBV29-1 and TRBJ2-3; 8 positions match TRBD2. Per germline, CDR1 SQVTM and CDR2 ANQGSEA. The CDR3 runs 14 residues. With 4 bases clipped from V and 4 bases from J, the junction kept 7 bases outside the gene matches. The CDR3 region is CSVAWGLVSDTQYF. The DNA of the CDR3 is TGCAGCGTTGCATGGGGACTAGTGTCAGATACGCAGTATTTT.

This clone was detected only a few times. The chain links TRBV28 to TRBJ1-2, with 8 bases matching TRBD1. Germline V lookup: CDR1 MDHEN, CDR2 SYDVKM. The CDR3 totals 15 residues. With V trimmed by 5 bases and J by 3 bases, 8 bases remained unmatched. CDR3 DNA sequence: TGTGCCAGCAGTGGGCACAGGGGGGACTACTATGGCTACACCTTC. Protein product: CASSGHRGDYYGYTF.

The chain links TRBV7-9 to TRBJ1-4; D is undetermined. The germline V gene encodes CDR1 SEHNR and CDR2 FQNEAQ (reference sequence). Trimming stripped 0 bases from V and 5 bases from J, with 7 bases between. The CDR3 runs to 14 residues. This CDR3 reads CASSLARSNEKLFF. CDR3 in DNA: TGTGCCAGCAGCTTAGCGAGGTCCAATGAAAAACTGTTTTTT. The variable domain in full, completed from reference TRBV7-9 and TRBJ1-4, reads DTGVSQNPRHKITKRGQNVTFRCDPISEHNRLYWYRQTLGQGPEFLTYFQNEAQLEKSRLLSDRFSAERPKGSFSTLEIQRTEQGDSAMYLCASSLARSNEKLFFGSGTQLSVL.

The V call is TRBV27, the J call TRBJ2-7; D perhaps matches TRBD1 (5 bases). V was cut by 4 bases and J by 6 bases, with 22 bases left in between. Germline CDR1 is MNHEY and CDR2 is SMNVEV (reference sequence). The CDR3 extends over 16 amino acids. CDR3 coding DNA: TGTGCCAGCAGTTCTAACAAGGGGCCAACGCGAGTCGAGCAGTACTTC. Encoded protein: CASSSNKGPTRVEQYF.

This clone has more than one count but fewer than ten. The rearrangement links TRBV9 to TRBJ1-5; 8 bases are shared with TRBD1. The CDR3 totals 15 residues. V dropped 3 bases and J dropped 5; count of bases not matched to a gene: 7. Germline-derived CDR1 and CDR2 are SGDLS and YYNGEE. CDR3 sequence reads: CASSGGQGLHQPQHF. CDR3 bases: TGTGCCAGCAGCGGTGGACAGGGCCTCCATCAGCCCCAGCATTTT.

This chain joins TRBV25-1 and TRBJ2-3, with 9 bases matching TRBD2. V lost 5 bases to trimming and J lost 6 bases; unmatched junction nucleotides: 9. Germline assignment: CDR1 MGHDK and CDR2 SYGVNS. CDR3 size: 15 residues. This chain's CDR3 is CASSKTSGLRDTQYF. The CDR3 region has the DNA TGTGCCAGCAGTAAGACTAGCGGCCTAAGGGATACGCAGTATTTT.

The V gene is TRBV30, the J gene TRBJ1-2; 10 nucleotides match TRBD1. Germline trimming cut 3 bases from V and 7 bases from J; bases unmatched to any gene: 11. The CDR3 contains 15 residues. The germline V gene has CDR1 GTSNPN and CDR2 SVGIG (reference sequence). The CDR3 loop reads CAWRAGGQGSFGYTF. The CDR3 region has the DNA TGTGCCTGGAGGGCGGGGGGACAGGGGAGTTTTGGCTACACCTTC.

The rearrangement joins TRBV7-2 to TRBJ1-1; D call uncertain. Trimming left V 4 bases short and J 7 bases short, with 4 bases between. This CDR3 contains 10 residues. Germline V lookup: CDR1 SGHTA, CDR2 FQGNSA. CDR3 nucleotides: TGTGCCAGCAGCTCGGGTGAAGCTTTCTTT. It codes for CASSSGEAFF.

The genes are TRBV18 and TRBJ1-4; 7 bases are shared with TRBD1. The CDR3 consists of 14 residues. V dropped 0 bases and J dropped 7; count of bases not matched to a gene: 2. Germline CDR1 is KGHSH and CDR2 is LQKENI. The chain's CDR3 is CASSPPGQSEKLFF. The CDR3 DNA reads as TGTGCCAGCTCACCACCGGGACAGTCTGAAAAACTGTTTTTT.

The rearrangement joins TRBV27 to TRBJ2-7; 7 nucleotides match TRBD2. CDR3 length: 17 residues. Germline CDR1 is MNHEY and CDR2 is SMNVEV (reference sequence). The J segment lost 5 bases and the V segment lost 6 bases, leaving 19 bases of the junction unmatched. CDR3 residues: CASSHPRVWRETNEQYF. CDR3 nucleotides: TGTGCCAGCAGCCACCCTCGCGTTTGGCGGGAGACAAACGAGCAGTACTTC.

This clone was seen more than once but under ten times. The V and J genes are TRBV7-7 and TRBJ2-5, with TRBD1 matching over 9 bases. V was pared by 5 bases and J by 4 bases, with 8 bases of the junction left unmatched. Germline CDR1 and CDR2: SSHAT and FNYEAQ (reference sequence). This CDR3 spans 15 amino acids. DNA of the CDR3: TGTGCCAGCAGCCCTGACGGGACAGGGCGAGAGACCCAGTACTTC. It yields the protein CASSPDGTGRETQYF.

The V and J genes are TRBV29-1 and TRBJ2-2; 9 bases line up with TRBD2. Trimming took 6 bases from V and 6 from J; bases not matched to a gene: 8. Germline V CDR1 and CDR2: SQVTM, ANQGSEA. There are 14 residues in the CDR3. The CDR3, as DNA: TGCAGCGTGGAGTTAGCGGGAGCAGCCGGGGAGCTGTTTTTT. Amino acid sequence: CSVELAGAAGELFF.

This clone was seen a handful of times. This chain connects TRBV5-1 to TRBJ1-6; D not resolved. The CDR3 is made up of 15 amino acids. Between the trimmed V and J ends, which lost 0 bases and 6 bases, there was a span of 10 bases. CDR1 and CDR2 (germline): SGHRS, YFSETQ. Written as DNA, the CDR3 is TGCGCCAGCAGCTTGGAAAGGAGTATTAATTCACCCCTCCACTTT. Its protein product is CASSLERSINSPLHF.

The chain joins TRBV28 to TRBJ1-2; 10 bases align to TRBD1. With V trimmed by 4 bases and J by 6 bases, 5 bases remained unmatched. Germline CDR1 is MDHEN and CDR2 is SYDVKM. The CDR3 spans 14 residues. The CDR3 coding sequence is TGTGCCAGCAGTTGGACAGGGGGACAGGATGGCTACACCTTC. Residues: CASSWTGGQDGYTF.

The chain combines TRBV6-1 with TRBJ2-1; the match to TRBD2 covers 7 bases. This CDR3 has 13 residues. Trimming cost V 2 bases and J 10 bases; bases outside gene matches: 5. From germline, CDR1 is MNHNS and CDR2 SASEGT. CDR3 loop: CASSEWGGYEQFF. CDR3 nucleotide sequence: TGTGCCAGCAGTGAATGGGGGGGGTACGAGCAGTTCTTC.

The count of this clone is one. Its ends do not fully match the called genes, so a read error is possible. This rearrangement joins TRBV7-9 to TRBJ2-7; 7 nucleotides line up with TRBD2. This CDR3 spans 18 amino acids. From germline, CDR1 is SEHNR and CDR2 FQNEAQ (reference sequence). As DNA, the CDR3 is TGTTCCAGCAGCTCAACCGATCCTTCTAGCGGAACAACCTACGAGCAGTACTTC. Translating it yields CSSSSTDPSSGTTYEQYF. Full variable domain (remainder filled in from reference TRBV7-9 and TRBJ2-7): DTGVSQNPRHKITKRGQNVTFRCDPISEHNRLYWYRQTLGQGPEFLTYFQNEAQLEKSRLLSDRFSAERPKGSFSTLEIQRTEQGDSAMYLCSSSSTDPSSGTTYEQYFGPGTRLTVT.

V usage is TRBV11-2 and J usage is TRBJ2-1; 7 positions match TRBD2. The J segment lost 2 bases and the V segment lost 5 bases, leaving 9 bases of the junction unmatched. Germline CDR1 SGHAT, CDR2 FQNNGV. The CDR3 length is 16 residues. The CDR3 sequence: CASSGRRTSTYNEQFF. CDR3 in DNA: TGTGCCAGCAGCGGACGTCGGACTAGTACCTACAATGAGCAGTTCTTC.

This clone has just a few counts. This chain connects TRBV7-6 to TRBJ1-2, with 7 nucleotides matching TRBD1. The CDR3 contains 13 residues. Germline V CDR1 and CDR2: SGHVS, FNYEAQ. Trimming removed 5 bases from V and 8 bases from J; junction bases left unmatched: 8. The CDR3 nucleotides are TGTGCCAGCAGCCCCGACAGGGTGGGAGGCTACACCTTC. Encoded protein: CASSPDRVGGYTF.

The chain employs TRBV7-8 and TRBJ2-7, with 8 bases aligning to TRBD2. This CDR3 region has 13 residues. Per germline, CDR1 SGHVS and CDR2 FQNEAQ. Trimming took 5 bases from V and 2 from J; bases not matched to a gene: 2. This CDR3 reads CASSISGTYEQYF. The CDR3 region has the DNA TGTGCCAGCAGCATTAGCGGGACCTACGAGCAGTACTTC.

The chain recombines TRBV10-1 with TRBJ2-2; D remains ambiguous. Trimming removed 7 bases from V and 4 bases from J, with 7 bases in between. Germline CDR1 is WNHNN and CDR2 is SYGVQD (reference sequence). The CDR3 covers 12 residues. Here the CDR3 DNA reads TGCGCCAGCAACTCTGGCACCGGGGAGCTGTTTTTT. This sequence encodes CASNSGTGELFF.

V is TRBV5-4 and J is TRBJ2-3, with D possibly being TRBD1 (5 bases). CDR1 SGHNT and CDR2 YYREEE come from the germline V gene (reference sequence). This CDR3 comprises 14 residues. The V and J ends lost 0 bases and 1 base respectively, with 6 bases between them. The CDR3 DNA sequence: TGTGCCAGCAGCTTGGAACAGGGCACAGATACGCAGTATTTT. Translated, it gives CASSLEQGTDTQYF.

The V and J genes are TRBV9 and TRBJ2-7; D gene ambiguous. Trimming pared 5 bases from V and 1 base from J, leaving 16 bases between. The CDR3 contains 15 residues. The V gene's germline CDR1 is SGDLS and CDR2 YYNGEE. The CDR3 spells CASSRAAESSYEQYF. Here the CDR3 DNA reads TGTGCCAGCAGTCGCGCCGCGGAATCATCCTACGAGCAGTACTTC. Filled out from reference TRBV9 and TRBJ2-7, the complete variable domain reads DSGVTQTPKHLITATGQRVTLRCSPRSGDLSVYWYQQSLDQGLQFLIQYYNGEERAKGNILERFSAQQFPDLHSELNLSSLELGDSALYFCASSRAAESSYEQYFGPGTRLTVT.